This T cell receptor (beta chain) was sequenced during a study of blood T cell repertoires in COVID-19. This clone was detected once. This study enrolled people aged roughly 18 to 90 from about 24 US geographic areas. Clinical history reported by participants formed the basis on which cohorts were assigned. Either two negative PCRs, clearance, or symptom resolution qualified Cohort 3 donors as recovered. Germline CDR1 is MDHEN and CDR2 is SYDVKM. The J segment lost 1 base and the V segment lost 8 bases, leaving 5 bases of the junction unmatched. The CDR3 covers 14 residues. Only in-frame clones appear in the TCRdb table, and some are missing; sequencing was by immunoSEQ multiplex PCR. The sample lists a few hundred thousand clones; over 75% were seen once.

Material for sequencing was PBMCs or T cells enriched from blood (not recorded which). The sequence was collected from a man aged 18-30 years who had recovered from COVID-19. The chain joins TRBV28 to TRBJ2-3, with 8 bases matching TRBD2. The CDR3, as DNA: TGTGCCAGCCAGACGGGGGGGGGCACAGATACGCAGTATTTT. Translated: CASQTGGGTDTQYF.